This T cell receptor beta chain is from a study of cytomegalovirus exposure and HLA in healthy donors. Overall study: A later analysis reported the 95 to 150 validation repertoires used the same platform as the approximately 650 first-cohort repertoires. Study-wide points: Cytomegalovirus association was listed for roughly 160 TCR beta chains. Later, an analysis found that TCR clusters from the first cohort tended to co-occur in the approximately 130 validation repertoires.

Details on this clone: Antigen: not known.

Repertoires were generated with immunoSEQ multiplex PCR, while TCRdb's copy carries only in-frame clones and drops some. Of around 200,000 clones listed, about 80% are singletons. This receptor was obtained from a woman aged 18-29 years in good health and CMV-seropositive. Sequencing was performed on PBMCs.

The CDR3 sequence is CASNLLPGTPPYEQYF. In DNA form, the CDR3 reads TGTGCCAGTAACCTATTACCGGGGACACCCCCCTACGAGCAGTACTTC. The chain carries TRBV28 and TRBJ2-7, with TRBD1 as a possible D gene (6 bases). This CDR3 comprises 16 residues. V lost 9 bases and J lost 2, with 23 bases in between. Germline V CDR1 and CDR2: MDHEN, SYDVKM.